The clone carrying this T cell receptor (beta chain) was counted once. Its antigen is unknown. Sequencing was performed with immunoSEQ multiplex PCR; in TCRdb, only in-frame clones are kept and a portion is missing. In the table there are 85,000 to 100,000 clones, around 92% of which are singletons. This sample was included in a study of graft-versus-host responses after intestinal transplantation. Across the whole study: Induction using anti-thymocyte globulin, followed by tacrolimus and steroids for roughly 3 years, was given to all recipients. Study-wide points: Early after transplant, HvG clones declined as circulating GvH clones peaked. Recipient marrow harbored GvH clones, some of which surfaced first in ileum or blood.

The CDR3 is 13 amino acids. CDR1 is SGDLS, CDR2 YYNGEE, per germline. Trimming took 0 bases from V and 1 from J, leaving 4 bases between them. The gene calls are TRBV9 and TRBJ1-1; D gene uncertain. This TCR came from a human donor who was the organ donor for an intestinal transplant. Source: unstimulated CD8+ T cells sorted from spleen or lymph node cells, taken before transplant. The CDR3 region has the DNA TGTGCCAGCAGCGTAGACTGGAACACTGAAGCTTTCTTT. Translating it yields CASSVDWNTEAFF.